The 20 T cell receptor beta chains given below trace back to one sample, sequenced in a study of OX40 agonist ivuxolimab in advanced cancers. TCRdb keeps only in-frame clones here, not all; method: immunoSEQ multiplex PCR. The table lists more than 80,000 clones, over 75% of them singletons. The sample was CD4+ or CD8+ T cells sorted from blood, taken in a trial of the OX40 agonist ivuxolimab. The receptors shown here come from an adult with an advanced solid tumor such as melanoma, head and neck, liver or kidney cancer.

The CDR3 reads CASREGRAYYGYTF. The CDR3 DNA follows: TGTGCCAGCCGGGAGGGGAGGGCGTACTATGGCTACACCTTC. The gene calls are TRBV6-5 and TRBJ1-2, with D tentatively TRBD1 (5 bases). Trimming stripped 8 bases from V and 3 bases from J, with 16 bases between. CDR1 MNHEY and CDR2 SVGAGI come from the germline V gene. This CDR3 has 14 amino acids.

V gene TRBV7-2 combines with J gene TRBJ2-7; maybe TRBD1 (6 bases). V lost 3 bases and J 1 base, leaving 10 bases between the germline ends. The germline gives CDR1 SGHTA, CDR2 FQGNSA. CDR3 size: 14 residues. CDR3 nucleotide sequence: TGTGCCAGCAGCTTGACCCAGGGGTCCTACGAGCAGTACTTC. Its translation: CASSLTQGSYEQYF.

The V call is TRBV6-1, the J call TRBJ1-3; 9 nucleotides agree with TRBD1. The CDR3 extends over 15 amino acids. V shed 0 bases and J 7 bases; nucleotides not matched to a gene: 4. Germline-derived CDR1 and CDR2 are MNHNS and SASEGT. The CDR3 protein is CASSEAQGARNTIYF. CDR3 DNA: TGTGCCAGCAGTGAAGCACAGGGGGCTAGGAACACCATATATTTT.

The chain recombines TRBV18 with TRBJ2-1, with 9 bases lining up with TRBD2. V trimming: 3 bases; J trimming: 8 bases; junction bases outside the gene matches: 11. The germline gives CDR1 KGHSH, CDR2 LQKENI. This CDR3 region has 16 residues. The CDR3 reads CASSPLLIAGAHEQFF. The DNA of the CDR3 is TGTGCCAGCTCACCCCTTTTGATAGCGGGAGCGCATGAGCAGTTCTTC.

The rearrangement uses TRBV28 and TRBJ1-5; no firm D call. The CDR3 spans 14 residues. Germline lookup yields CDR1 MDHEN and CDR2 SYDVKM. V lost 8 bases and J 0 bases, leaving 11 bases between the germline ends. The CDR3 here is CASGSRDSNQPQHF. The CDR3 DNA reads as TGTGCCAGCGGGTCAAGAGATAGCAATCAGCCCCAGCATTTT.

The J gene is TRBJ2-7, the V gene TRBV4-2; TRBD2 is a possible D gene (5 bases). The germline V gene encodes CDR1 LGHNA and CDR2 YNFKEQ. The CDR3 has 15 residues. V was pared by 2 bases and J by 3 bases, with 14 bases between. In nucleotides, the CDR3 is TGTGCCAGCAGCCAACAACCGGGATATTACTACGAGCAGTACTTC. Translating gives CASSQQPGYYYEQYF.

This clone appeared once. CDR3 protein: CASSLVAVTYNEQFF. In nucleotides, the CDR3 is TGTGCCAGCAGCTTGGTAGCAGTTACCTACAATGAGCAGTTCTTC. This chain links TRBV7-2 with TRBJ2-1; D remains unclear. The V end was cut by 3 bases, the J end by 2 bases, with 11 bases between. Looked up from germline, CDR1 is SGHTA and CDR2 is FQGNSA. The CDR3 covers 15 residues. Together with reference TRBV7-2 and TRBJ2-1, the CDR3 gives the full variable domain: GAGVSQSPSNKVTEKGKDVELRCDPISGHTALYWYRQSLGQGLEFLIYFQGNSAPDKSGLPSDRFSAERTGGSVSTLTIQRTQQEDSAVYLCASSLVAVTYNEQFFGPGTRLTVL.

This clone appeared a single time. V is TRBV7-2 and J is TRBJ2-7, with 13 bases lining up with TRBD2. The V segment lost 3 bases and the J segment 4 bases; nucleotides outside the gene matches: 6. Germline assignment: CDR1 SGHTA and CDR2 FQGNSA. The CDR3 consists of 16 residues. The CDR3 protein is CASSFSGLAGRYEQYF. The CDR3 DNA reads as TGTGCCAGCAGCTTTTCGGGACTAGCGGGAAGGTACGAGCAGTACTTC.

Only one count was recorded for this clone. CDR3 amino acids: CASRRTSGASYEQYF. The CDR3 DNA reads TGTGCCAGCAGGAGGACTAGCGGGGCCTCCTACGAGCAGTACTTC. The chain joins TRBV6-5 to TRBJ2-5, with TRBD2 matching 12 bases. With the DNA end fitting TRBJ2-7 better, the J assignment may be wrong. Germline values: CDR1 MNHEY, CDR2 SVGAGI. The CDR3 has 15 amino acids.

This chain joins TRBV7-2 and TRBJ2-1, with D perhaps TRBD1 or TRBD2 (5 bases each). This CDR3 region has 15 residues. Germline CDR1 reads SGHTA; CDR2 reads FQGNSA. V lost 4 bases and J lost 10, with 20 bases in between. The CDR3, as DNA: TGTGCCAGCAGCTCCAATTCGGGACCCGGGAAAGAGCAGTTCTTC. This translates into CASSSNSGPGKEQFF.

This clone was found once. The chain has TRBV7-6 and TRBJ2-3; the D gene could be TRBD1 or TRBD2 (5 bases each). This CDR3 comprises 13 residues. Trimming cost V 4 bases and J 3 bases, with 8 bases left between them. The V gene's germline CDR1 is SGHVS and CDR2 FNYEAQ. CDR3 nucleotide sequence: TGTGCCAGCAGCTCCAGGGAGACAGATACGCAGTATTTT. Protein product: CASSSRETDTQYF.

The chain employs TRBV2 and TRBJ1-1; possibly TRBD1 for D (6 bases). Germline V gene sequence: CDR1 SNHLY, CDR2 FYNNEI. The CDR3 length is 13 residues. Between the trimmed V and J ends, which lost 7 bases and 1 base, there was a span of 10 bases. In DNA, the CDR3 is TGTGCCAGCAATCGAGGGGGGAACACTGAAGCTTTCTTT. Its translation is CASNRGGNTEAFF. Combining the CDR3 with reference TRBV2 and TRBJ1-1 gives the whole variable domain EPEVTQTPSHQVTQMGQEVILRCVPISNHLYFYWYRQILGQKVEFLVSFYNNEISEKSEIFDDQFSVERPDGSNFTLKIRSTKLEDSAMYFCASNRGGNTEAFFGQGTRLTVV.

The CDR3 DNA is TGTGCCAGCAGCCAAGGAGGACAGGGCGCGGAGACCGGCTACACCTTC. Amino acids: CASSQGGQGAETGYTF. J is TRBJ1-2 and V is TRBV4-2, with 8 bases identical to TRBD1. Trimming at V came to 1 base and at J to 8 bases, leaving 12 bases not matched to a gene. The CDR3 is 16 residues long. CDR1 and CDR2 from the germline V gene are LGHNA and YNFKEQ.

The genes are TRBV5-1 and TRBJ2-5; tentative D call: TRBD1 (5 bases). CDR3 length: 15 residues. Deletions cut 0 bases from V and 0 bases from J, with 9 bases between. CDR1 and CDR2 from the germline V gene are SGHRS and YFSETQ. Here the CDR3 reads CASSLVGQDQETQYF. The CDR3 bases are TGCGCCAGCAGCTTGGTGGGGCAAGACCAAGAGACCCAGTACTTC.

The chain is built from TRBV6-1 and TRBJ1-3; the match to TRBD1 covers 8 bases. Germline V CDR1 and CDR2: MNHNS, SASEGT. This CDR3 is built from 15 residues. J lost 4 bases, V lost 5 bases, and 7 bases had no gene match. CDR3 coding DNA: TGTGCCAGCAGTAGACAGGGGATAGGCGGAAACACCATATATTTT. Translating gives CASSRQGIGGNTIYF.

The chain joins TRBV28 to TRBJ2-7; 10 nucleotides agree with TRBD1. In germline, CDR1 is MDHEN, CDR2 SYDVKM. The CDR3 contains 12 residues. With 11 bases clipped from V and 4 bases from J, the junction kept 5 bases outside the gene matches. The CDR3 reads CAAGQGRYEQYF. The CDR3 DNA follows: TGTGCCGCGGGACAGGGGCGGTACGAGCAGTACTTC. The variable domain in full, completed from reference TRBV28 and TRBJ2-7, reads DVKVTQSSRYLVKRTGEKVFLECVQDMDHENMFWYRQDPGLGLRLIYFSYDVKMKEKGDIPEGYSVSREKKERFSLILESASTNQTSMYLCAAGQGRYEQYFGPGTRLTVT.

This sequence joins TRBV30 and TRBJ1-2; D call uncertain. There are 12 residues in the CDR3. The V gene's germline CDR1 is GTSNPN and CDR2 SVGIG (reference sequence). Trimming shortened V by 0 bases and J by 5 bases, and 7 bases separated the two germline ends. CDR3 sequence (DNA): TGTGCCTGGAGTGTACCGGGGTATGGCTACACCTTC. Translation: CAWSVPGYGYTF.

The chain carries TRBV6-6 and TRBJ1-4; TRBD1 is a possible D gene (5 bases). Trimming took off 6 bases at V and 4 bases at J, with 15 bases between the two ends. The V gene's germline CDR1 is MNHNY and CDR2 SVGAGI (reference sequence). The CDR3 spans 15 residues. The CDR3 bases are TGTGCCAGCAGATCAAGGGGTTCGGTTAATGAAAAACTGTTTTTT. This translates into CASRSRGSVNEKLFF.

The V call is TRBV7-9, the J call TRBJ2-2; D gene uncertain. Germline V gene sequence: CDR1 SEHNR, CDR2 FQNEAQ (reference sequence). This CDR3 region has 12 residues. V was shortened by 5 bases and J by 0 bases, with 1 base between the two germline ends. CDR3 region: CASSPNTGELFF. The DNA of the CDR3 is TGTGCCAGCAGCCCGAACACCGGGGAGCTGTTTTTT.

The chain carries TRBV18 and TRBJ2-6; TRBD2 is a possible D gene (6 bases). This CDR3 contains 16 residues. V was shortened by 6 bases and J by 2 bases, with 14 bases between the two germline ends. CDR1 and CDR2 from the germline V gene are KGHSH and LQKENI. In DNA form, the CDR3 reads TGTGCCAGCTCCCCCGGGGGAACGACTGGGGCCAACGTCCTGACTTTC. Encoded protein: CASSPGGTTGANVLTF.